This TCR beta chain was sequenced during a study of shared clonotypes between healthy human individuals. Overall study findings and caveats: Donor scarcity curtailed the genetic and exposure-history diversity represented herein. Among several donors, approximately 5% of naive CD4 clonotypes were found in common. Large depth notwithstanding, sorted-subset sequencing proved incomplete by rarefaction. Sampling covered blood only; tissue repertoires likely differ.

CDR3 size: 14 residues. Germline V lookup: CDR1 LNHDA, CDR2 SQIVND (reference sequence). The V and J ends lost 7 bases and 5 bases respectively, with 14 bases between them. Terminally differentiated effector memory CD45RA+ cells were excluded by CCR7 positive selection of CD45RO-negative cells. Measured with immunoSEQ multiplex PCR; TCRdb has only the in-frame clones, and not every one. The sample consists of about 2,200,000 clones, 85% to 95% of them appearing once. This clone was found a few times. The target antigen is unknown. Source material: naive CD8+ T cells from PBMCs. The sequence was obtained from a man aged 18 to 30 in good health. Some clones in this sample may be carry-over from other donors' samples. The V gene is TRBV19, the J gene TRBJ1-4; D remains unclear. The CDR3 loop is CASTFAQLNEKLFF. Here the CDR3 DNA reads TGTGCCAGTACCTTCGCTCAGCTCAATGAAAAACTGTTTTTT.